This T cell receptor beta chain was obtained from a study of Ad26.COV2.S vaccination and SARS-CoV-2 variants (dated by TCRdb to the early 2020s). Broadly, across the study: TCRbeta repertoire sequencing served as the tool for gauging how specific and how broad the SARS-CoV-2-reactive T cell receptors were following Ad26.COV2.S vaccination. The TCR-sequenced set comprised around 30 samples: some 19 Ad26.COV2.S vaccine recipients, 5 placebo recipients and 8 SARS-CoV-2 convalescent individuals. General study outcomes and caveats: Ad26.COV2.S recipients had higher spike-specific TCR breadth than placebo recipients (P = 0.0014). Substantial breadth of spike-specific CD8+ and CD4+ T cell responses was reported after vaccination. Non-spike TCR breadth was comparable between vaccine and placebo recipients, consistent with the vaccine containing only spike. The authors noted that total T cell responses may have been underestimated by the TCR breadth and depth analyses.

The immunoSEQ Assay was the method used to sequence TCRbeta CDR3 regions. After extraction, genomic DNA underwent amplification by bias-controlled multiplex PCR, followed by high-throughput sequencing. Per the original workflow: To quantify the absolute abundance of every unique TCRbeta CDR3 region, sequences were collapsed and filtered. Usable DNA was measured by amplifying reference genes present in all nucleated cells, and TCRbeta template counts were normalized to that usable DNA to estimate T cell fraction. Repertoire TCRs were annotated as SARS-CoV-2-specific by exact matching of V gene, CDR3 amino acid sequence and J gene to a known reactive TCR set. The reference SARS-CoV-2 TCR set was derived from MIRA and filtered for enrichment in COVID-19-positive ImmuneCODE repertoires, a step that removed public or cross-reactive TCRs. Using the MIRA antigens, annotated TCRs were further analysed by specific ORF or by position within an ORF. Depth was the summed frequency of annotated unique rearrangements, while breadth was defined as annotated unique rearrangements over total unique productive rearrangements. Group comparisons of TCR breadth used two-sided Wilcoxon rank-sum tests. TCRdb provides this immuneACCESS table in a form limited to in-frame rearrangements. Some clones are lacking; in checked studies, under half of them reflect an unresolved V gene, and why the rest are absent is not known. Clone size and V and J calls were adopted from that table, with D and trimming inferred from the DNA. The sample table contains about 350,000 clones; only one count was recorded for around 90% of them. Of the sample, 3% to 5% falls within the top ten clones.

Regarding this clone: The specificity of this receptor is unknown. Base quality data are lacking; no much larger clone is found one base away.

This specimen's time point label, interpreted: individuals recovered from natural SARS-CoV-2 infection. The CDR3 has 15 amino acids, counting the end cysteine and phenylalanine. Kept here is only the CDR3 DNA, which spans 45 bases and is read in frame from base 1. V is reduced by 6 bases and J by 0 bases, leaving a spacing of 13 bases between them. From a lookup of the germline V gene, CDR1 and CDR2 are SGHTA and FQGNSA. The chain was built from TRBV7-2 and TRBJ2-3, with no confident D gene call. The specimen was peripheral blood, collected after recovery from COVID-19. The sequence came from a human donor who had recovered from COVID-19. The bases read TGTGCCAGCAGATTGGACGTCTCTAGCACAGATACGCAGTATTTT. Its amino acids are CASRLDVSSTDTQYF.